This T cell receptor (beta chain) was sequenced in a study of spatial heterogeneity in lung cancer. Study at large: A consistent excess of beta-chain over alpha-chain sequences was detected.

This clonotype is medium-sized by share. The CDR3 runs to 15 residues. Germline CDR1 reads KGHSH; CDR2 reads LQKENI. V was clipped by 6 bases and J by 5 bases; unmatched bases: 5. Time point: sample taken at primary tumor resection. Samples came from 65 to 75 TRACERx patients with untreated early-stage lung cancer. Individual TCR cDNA molecules each bore their own unique molecular identifier. TCRdb independently ran MiXCR on the 5' RACE reads; one entry per CDR3 protein. This table has nearly 5,500 distinct CDR3 sequences, about 4.2% appearing once. The specimen comprised normal lung tissue next to the tumor, sampled at surgery. The V and J genes are TRBV18 and TRBJ2-1; 12 bases are shared with TRBD2. The TCR was taken from a male donor with early-stage non-small cell lung cancer. The CDR3 coding sequence is TGTGCCAGCTCCCTAGCGGGAGGGCCAGACAATGAGCAGTTCTTC. It is translated as CASSLAGGPDNEQFF.